One sample yielded the 17 T cell receptor beta chains listed below, sequenced in a study of blood T cell repertoires in COVID-19. Sequencing used immunoSEQ multiplex PCR; TCRdb keeps in-frame clones, though not all of them. The repertoire includes around 77,000 clones, about four fifths of them detected once, and 25% to 30% sits in the top ten. The sample taken for sequencing was peripheral blood. These TCRs come from a woman older than 75 with active or convalescent COVID-19.

This chain joins TRBV6-5 and TRBJ1-1; TRBD1 is a possible D gene (5 bases). The CDR3 covers 15 residues. Germline lookup yields CDR1 MNHEY and CDR2 SVGAGI. V was pared by 4 bases and J by 6 bases, with 18 bases between. The CDR3 DNA sequence: TGTGCCAGCAGTTTAGTATTCAGGGAACGGGCTGAAGCTTTCTTT. Translation gives CASSLVFRERAEAFF.

This sequence joins TRBV15 and TRBJ1-5, with D possibly matching TRBD1 (6 bases). The CDR3 spans 15 residues. Germline V gene lookup returns CDR1 LNHNV and CDR2 YYDKDF (reference sequence). V gave up 0 bases and J gave up 3 bases, with 9 bases separating them. CDR3 in DNA: TGTGCCACCAGCAGAGAAAGGGGGATCAATCAGCCCCAGCATTTT. This gives the protein CATSRERGINQPQHF.

The rearrangement joins TRBV7-9 to TRBJ1-4; the D is unclear. Germline V gives CDR1 SEHNR, CDR2 FQNEAQ (reference sequence). The V end was cut by 6 bases, the J end by 8 bases, with 13 bases between. CDR3 length equals 13 residues. CDR3 sequence: CASRSGSDEKLFF. DNA of the CDR3: TGTGCCAGCAGGTCGGGATCCGACGAAAAACTGTTTTTT.

The CDR3 DNA reads as TGTGCCAGCAGTTTACAGGGGAACTATGGCTACACCTTC. Amino acids: CASSLQGNYGYTF. The chain is built from TRBV6-5 and TRBJ1-2; TRBD1 matches at 7 bases. The CDR3 has 13 residues. Trimming at V came to 4 bases and at J to 2 bases, leaving 1 base not matched to a gene. Germline V CDR1 and CDR2: MNHEY, SVGAGI.

The rearrangement joins TRBV10-3 to TRBJ2-3; D gene ambiguous. CDR3 size: 13 residues. Germline CDR1 ENHRY, CDR2 SYGVKD. V lost 3 bases and J 6 bases, leaving 10 bases between the germline ends. CDR3 residues: CAISDEAEDTQYF. The CDR3, as DNA: TGTGCCATCAGTGATGAGGCCGAGGATACGCAGTATTTT.

The chain has TRBV2 and TRBJ2-1, with D perhaps matching TRBD2 (7 bases). Trimming pared 0 bases from V and 2 bases from J, leaving 11 bases between. CDR1 and CDR2 (germline): SNHLY, FYNNEI. The CDR3 totals 16 residues. The CDR3 bases are TGTGCCAGCAGTGAAGCGGGGGGGCCTCCCTACAATGAGCAGTTCTTC. Amino acids: CASSEAGGPPYNEQFF.

The chain joins TRBV3-1 (or the pseudogene TRBV3-2) to TRBJ2-1; no reliable D call. CDR1 and CDR2 (germline): LGHDT, YNNKEL (reference sequence). The CDR3 loop spans 15 amino acids. V was pared by 0 bases and J by 5 bases, with 11 bases between. The CDR3 coding sequence is TGTGCCAGCAGCCAAGACCGGGTCCGTAACAATGAGCAGTTCTTC. This codes for CASSQDRVRNNEQFF.

This clone occurred once. The CDR3, as DNA: TGCGCCAGCAGCCAAGATCGGCTGGCAGGGAAAAATGAGCAGTTCTTC. It yields the protein CASSQDRLAGKNEQFF. This chain joins TRBV4-1 and TRBJ2-1; D is possibly TRBD1 (5 bases). In germline, CDR1 is MGHRA, CDR2 YSYEKL. This CDR3 is built from 16 residues. V lost 0 bases, J lost 7 bases, and 16 bases lay in between.

For the CDR3, the DNA is TGTGCCAGCAATCAGGGATACGAGCAGTACTTC. Its translation: CASNQGYEQYF. The chain links TRBV6-5 to TRBJ2-7; TRBD1 might be the D (5 bases). The CDR3 has 11 amino acids. Between the trimmed V and J ends, which lost 7 bases and 4 bases, there was a span of 8 bases. CDR1 is MNHEY, CDR2 SVGAGI, per germline.

In its sample, this clone was seen a few times. The chain is built from TRBV23-1 and TRBJ2-7; unclear D gene. TRBV23-1 is reported as an ORF; its role is uncertain. Trimming took 2 bases from V and 7 from J, leaving 9 bases between them. The CDR3 has 12 amino acids. This chain's CDR3 is CASSQHRQEQYF. CDR3 DNA: TGCGCCAGCAGTCAACACAGACAAGAGCAGTACTTC.

There are a few counts of this clone. J is TRBJ1-1 and V is TRBV29-1, with D uncertain. This CDR3 is built from 14 residues. Germline V gene lookup returns CDR1 SQVTM and CDR2 ANQGSEA. Trimming removed 0 bases at V and 5 bases at J, with 13 bases between. The CDR3 nucleotides read TGCAGCGTTGAAGAAGAGCCCACTACAACTGAAGCTTTCTTT. Amino acids: CSVEEEPTTTEAFF. The full variable domain, in which reference TRBV29-1 and TRBJ1-1 provide the parts outside the CDR3, is SAVISQKPSRDICQRGTSLTIQCQVDSQVTMMFWYRQQPGQSLTLIATANQGSEATYESGFVIDKFPISRPNLTFSTLTVSNMSPEDSSIYLCSVEEEPTTTEAFFGQGTRLTVV.

The chain couples TRBV5-1 to TRBJ2-7, with D perhaps TRBD1 (6 bases). Trimming pared 4 bases from V and 0 bases from J, leaving 14 bases between. CDR3 length equals 15 residues. CDR1 is SGHRS, CDR2 YFSETQ, per germline. The CDR3 loop is CASSRIRDTSYEQYF. The CDR3 DNA follows: TGCGCCAGCAGCAGGATCCGGGACACCTCCTACGAGCAGTACTTC.

This clone was counted once. The rearrangement uses TRBV6-4 and TRBJ1-4, with 9 bases fitting TRBD1. With 6 bases clipped from V and 6 bases from J, the junction kept 8 bases outside the gene matches. The CDR3 extends over 15 amino acids. The V gene's germline CDR1 is MRHNA and CDR2 SNTAGT. CDR3 protein: CASRRTGDRDEKLFF. CDR3 in DNA: TGTGCCAGCAGGCGGACAGGGGATAGGGATGAAAAACTGTTTTTT.

V is TRBV5-6 and J is TRBJ2-5, with a weak D call TRBD1 (6 bases). Germline V gene data show CDR1 as SGHDT and CDR2 as YYEEEE. The CDR3 covers 13 residues. The V gene lost 0 bases and the J gene lost 5 bases, with 8 bases spanning the gap. CDR3 nucleotides: TGTGCCAGCAGCTTGGACAGGGTTGAGACCCAGTACTTC. Amino acids: CASSLDRVETQYF. Using reference TRBV5-6 and TRBJ2-5 for the parts outside the CDR3, the full variable domain is DAGVTQSPTHLIKTRGQQVTLRCSPKSGHDTVSWYQQALGQGPQFIFQYYEEEERQRGNFPDRFSGHQFPNYSSELNVNALLLGDSALYLCASSLDRVETQYFGPGTRLLVL.

The V gene is TRBV6-1, the J gene TRBJ1-1; 7 nucleotides align to TRBD1. The CDR3 totals 15 residues. Per germline, CDR1 MNHNS and CDR2 SASEGT. J was trimmed by 2 bases and V by 1 base; bases with no gene match: 4. CDR3 region: CASSEDGTANTEAFF. CDR3 sequence (DNA): TGTGCCAGCAGTGAAGACGGGACAGCTAACACTGAAGCTTTCTTT.

The V and J genes are TRBV7-9 and TRBJ2-2; D unresolved. V was pared by 3 bases and J by 3 bases, with 11 bases between. The germline CDR1 and CDR2 sequences are SEHNR and FQNEAQ (reference sequence). The CDR3 is 15 residues long. The chain's CDR3 is CASSFSLEDTGELFF. As DNA, the CDR3 is TGTGCCAGCAGCTTCAGCCTAGAGGACACCGGGGAGCTGTTTTTT.

This clone was seen a single time. This chain links TRBV5-8 with TRBJ2-1, with 8 bases matching TRBD2. Germline V CDR1 and CDR2: SGHTS, YDEGEE. V gave up 1 base and J gave up 4 bases; unmatched junction bases: 10. The CDR3 has 17 amino acids. DNA of the CDR3: TGTGCCAGCAGCTTGTCCCCAGCGGGGGATGGGTACAATGAGCAGTTCTTC. Its protein is CASSLSPAGDGYNEQFF.